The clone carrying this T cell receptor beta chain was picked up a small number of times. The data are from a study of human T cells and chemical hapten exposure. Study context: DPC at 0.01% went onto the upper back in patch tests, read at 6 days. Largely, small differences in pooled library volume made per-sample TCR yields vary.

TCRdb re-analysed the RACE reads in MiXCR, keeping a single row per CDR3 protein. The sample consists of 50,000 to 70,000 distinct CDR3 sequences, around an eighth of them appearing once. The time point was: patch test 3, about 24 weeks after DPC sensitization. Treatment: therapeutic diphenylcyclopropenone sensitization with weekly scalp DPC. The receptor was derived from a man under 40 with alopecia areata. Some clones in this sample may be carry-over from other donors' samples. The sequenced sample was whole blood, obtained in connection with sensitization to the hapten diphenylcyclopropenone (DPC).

The CDR3 protein is CASSVGQDVQPQHF. In nucleotides, the CDR3 is TGTGCCAGCAGCGTAGGACAGGACGTCCAGCCCCAGCATTTT. The rearrangement uses TRBV9 and TRBJ1-5; maybe TRBD1 (6 bases). V lost 0 bases, J lost 7 bases, and 11 bases lay in between. The CDR3 totals 14 residues. CDR1 is SGDLS and CDR2 is YYNGEE in the germline V gene.